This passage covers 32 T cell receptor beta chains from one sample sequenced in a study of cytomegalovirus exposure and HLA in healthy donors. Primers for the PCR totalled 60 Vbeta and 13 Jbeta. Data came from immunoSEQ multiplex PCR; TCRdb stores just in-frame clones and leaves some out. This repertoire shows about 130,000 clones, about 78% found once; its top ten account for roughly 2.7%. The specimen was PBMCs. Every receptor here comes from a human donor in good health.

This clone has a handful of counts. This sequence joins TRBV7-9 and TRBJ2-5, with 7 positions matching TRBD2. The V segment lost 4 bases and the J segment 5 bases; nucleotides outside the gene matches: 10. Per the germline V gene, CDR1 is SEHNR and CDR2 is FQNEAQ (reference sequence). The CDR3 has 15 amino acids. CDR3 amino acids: CASSSQRAGWETQYF. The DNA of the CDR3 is TGTGCCAGCAGCTCCCAACGAGCGGGGTGGGAGACCCAGTACTTC.

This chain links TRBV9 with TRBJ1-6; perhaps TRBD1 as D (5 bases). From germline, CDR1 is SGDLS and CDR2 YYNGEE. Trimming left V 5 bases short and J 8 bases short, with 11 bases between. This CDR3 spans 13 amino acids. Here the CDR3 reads CASRTGSDSPLHF. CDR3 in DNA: TGTGCCAGCAGAACAGGTAGTGATTCACCCCTCCACTTT.

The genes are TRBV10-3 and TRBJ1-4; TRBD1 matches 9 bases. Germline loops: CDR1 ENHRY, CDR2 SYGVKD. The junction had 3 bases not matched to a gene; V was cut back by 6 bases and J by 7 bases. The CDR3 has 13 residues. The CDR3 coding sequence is TGTGCCATCAGCCCGGGACAGGGTGAAAAACTGTTTTTT. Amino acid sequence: CAISPGQGEKLFF.

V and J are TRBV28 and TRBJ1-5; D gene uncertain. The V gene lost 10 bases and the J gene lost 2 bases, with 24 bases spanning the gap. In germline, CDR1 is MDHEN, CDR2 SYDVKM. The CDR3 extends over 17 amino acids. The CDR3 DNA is TGTGCCACTGAACCGGGCCCCGGGGTGTGGGGCAATCAGCCCCAGCATTTT. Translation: CATEPGPGVWGNQPQHF.

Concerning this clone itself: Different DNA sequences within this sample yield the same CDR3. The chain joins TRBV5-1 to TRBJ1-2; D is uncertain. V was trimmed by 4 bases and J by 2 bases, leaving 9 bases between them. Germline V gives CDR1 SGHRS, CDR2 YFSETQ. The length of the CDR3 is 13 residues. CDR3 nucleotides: TGCGCCAGCAGCGATGGAGGGAACTATGGCTACACCTTC. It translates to CASSDGGNYGYTF.

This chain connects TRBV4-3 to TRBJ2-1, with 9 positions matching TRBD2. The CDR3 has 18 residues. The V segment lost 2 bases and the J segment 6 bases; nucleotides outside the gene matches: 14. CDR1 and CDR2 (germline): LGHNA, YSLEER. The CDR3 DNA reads TGCGCCAGCAGCCAACAGCCGTGGGCGCCTAGCGGGGCCAATGAGCAGTTCTTC. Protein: CASSQQPWAPSGANEQFF.

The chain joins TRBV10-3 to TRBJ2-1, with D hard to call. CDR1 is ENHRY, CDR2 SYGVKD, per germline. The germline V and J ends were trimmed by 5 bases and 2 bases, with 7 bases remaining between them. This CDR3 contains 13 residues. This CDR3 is CAISLSAYNEQFF. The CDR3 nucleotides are TGTGCCATCAGTTTGTCGGCCTACAATGAGCAGTTCTTC.

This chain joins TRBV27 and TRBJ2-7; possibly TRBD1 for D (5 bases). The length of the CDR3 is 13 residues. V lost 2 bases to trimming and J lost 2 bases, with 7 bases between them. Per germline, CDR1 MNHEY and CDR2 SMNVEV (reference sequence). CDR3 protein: CASSLRGTYEQYF. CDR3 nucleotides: TGTGCCAGCAGTTTAAGGGGTACCTACGAGCAGTACTTC.

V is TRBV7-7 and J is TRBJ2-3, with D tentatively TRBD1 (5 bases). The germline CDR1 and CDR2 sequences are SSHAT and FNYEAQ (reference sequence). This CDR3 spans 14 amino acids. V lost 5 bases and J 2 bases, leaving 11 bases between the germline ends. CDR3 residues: CASSPTAPTDTQYF. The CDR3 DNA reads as TGTGCCAGCAGCCCGACAGCGCCCACAGATACGCAGTATTTT.

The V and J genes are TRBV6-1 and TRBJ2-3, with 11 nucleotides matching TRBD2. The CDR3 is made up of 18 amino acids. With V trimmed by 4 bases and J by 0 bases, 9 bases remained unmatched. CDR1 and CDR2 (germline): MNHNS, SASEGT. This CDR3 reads CASSVWGTSGSSTDTQYF. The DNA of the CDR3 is TGTGCCAGCAGTGTATGGGGCACTAGCGGGAGTAGCACAGATACGCAGTATTTT.

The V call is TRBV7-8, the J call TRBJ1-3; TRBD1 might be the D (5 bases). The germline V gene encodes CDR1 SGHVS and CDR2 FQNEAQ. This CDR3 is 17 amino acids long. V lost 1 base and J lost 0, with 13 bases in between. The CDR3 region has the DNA TGTGCCAGCAGCTTAGGGCTGGGGCGGATCTCTGGAAACACCATATATTTT. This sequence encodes CASSLGLGRISGNTIYF.

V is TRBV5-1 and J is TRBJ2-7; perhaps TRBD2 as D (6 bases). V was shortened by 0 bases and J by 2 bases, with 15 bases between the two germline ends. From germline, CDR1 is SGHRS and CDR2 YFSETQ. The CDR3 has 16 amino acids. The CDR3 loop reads CASSLGLRGGAYEQYF. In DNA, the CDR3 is TGCGCCAGCAGCTTGGGTTTGCGGGGTGGCGCCTACGAGCAGTACTTC. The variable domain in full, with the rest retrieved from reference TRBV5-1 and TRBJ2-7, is KAGVTQTPRYLIKTRGQQVTLSCSPISGHRSVSWYQQTPGQGLQFLFEYFSETQRNKGNFPGRFSGRQFSNSRSEMNVSTLELGDSALYLCASSLGLRGGAYEQYFGPGTRLTVT.

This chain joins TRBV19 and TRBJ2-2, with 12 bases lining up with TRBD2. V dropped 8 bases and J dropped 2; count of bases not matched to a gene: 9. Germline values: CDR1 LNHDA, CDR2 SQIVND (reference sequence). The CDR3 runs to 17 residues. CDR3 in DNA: TGTGCCAGTTTACGGACTAGCGGGGCGAGAAACACCGGGGAGCTGTTTTTT. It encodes CASLRTSGARNTGELFF.

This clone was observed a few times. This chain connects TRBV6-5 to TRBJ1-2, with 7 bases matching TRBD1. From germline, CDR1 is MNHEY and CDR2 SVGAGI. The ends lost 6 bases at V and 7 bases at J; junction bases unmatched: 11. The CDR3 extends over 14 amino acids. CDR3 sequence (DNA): TGTGCCAGCAGCAATGGAGGGGGCTACTCTGGCTACACCTTC. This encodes CASSNGGGYSGYTF.

This CDR3 reads CASRVQGAGTGELFF. The CDR3 nucleotides are TGTGCCAGTAGAGTACAGGGGGCGGGCACCGGGGAGCTGTTTTTT. This chain connects TRBV19 to TRBJ2-2, with 9 bases lining up with TRBD1. The CDR3 totals 15 residues. J was trimmed by 4 bases and V by 6 bases; bases with no gene match: 6. Looked up from germline, CDR1 is LNHDA and CDR2 is SQIVND (reference sequence).

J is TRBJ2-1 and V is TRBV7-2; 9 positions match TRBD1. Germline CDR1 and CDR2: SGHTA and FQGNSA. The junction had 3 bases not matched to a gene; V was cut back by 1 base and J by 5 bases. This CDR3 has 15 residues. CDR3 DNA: TGTGCCAGCAGCTTAGTTGGGACAGGGAACAATGAGCAGTTCTTC. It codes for CASSLVGTGNNEQFF.

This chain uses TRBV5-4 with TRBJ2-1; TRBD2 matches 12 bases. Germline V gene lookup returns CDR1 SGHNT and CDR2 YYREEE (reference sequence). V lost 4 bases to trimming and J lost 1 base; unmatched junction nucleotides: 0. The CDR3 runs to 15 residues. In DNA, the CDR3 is TGTGCCAGCAGCACTAGCGGGAGGTCCTACAATGAGCAGTTCTTC. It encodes CASSTSGRSYNEQFF.

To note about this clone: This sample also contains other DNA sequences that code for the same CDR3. The CDR3 protein is CASSPLTSGSQSSGANVLTF. The CDR3 DNA reads TGTGCCAGCAGCCCCCTGACTAGCGGGAGCCAATCCTCTGGGGCCAACGTCCTGACTTTC. V and J are TRBV9 and TRBJ2-6; 12 bases are shared with TRBD2. Trimming at V came to 4 bases and at J to 0 bases, leaving 11 bases not matched to a gene. From germline, CDR1 is SGDLS and CDR2 YYNGEE. This CDR3 region has 20 residues.

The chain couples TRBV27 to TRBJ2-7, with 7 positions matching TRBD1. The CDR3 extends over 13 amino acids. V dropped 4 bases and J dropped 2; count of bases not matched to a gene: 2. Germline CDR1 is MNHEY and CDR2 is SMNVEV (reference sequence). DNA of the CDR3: TGTGCCAGCAGTTCACAGGGGCCCTACGAGCAGTACTTC. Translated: CASSSQGPYEQYF.

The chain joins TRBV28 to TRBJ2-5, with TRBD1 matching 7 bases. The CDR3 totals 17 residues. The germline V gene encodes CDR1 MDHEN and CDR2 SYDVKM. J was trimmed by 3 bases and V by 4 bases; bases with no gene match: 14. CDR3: CASSYEQGRRQKETQYF. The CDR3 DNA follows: TGTGCCAGCAGTTATGAACAGGGGCGGCGGCAAAAAGAGACCCAGTACTTC. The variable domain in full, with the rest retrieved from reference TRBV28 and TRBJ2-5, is DVKVTQSSRYLVKRTGEKVFLECVQDMDHENMFWYRQDPGLGLRLIYFSYDVKMKEKGDIPEGYSVSREKKERFSLILESASTNQTSMYLCASSYEQGRRQKETQYFGPGTRLLVL.

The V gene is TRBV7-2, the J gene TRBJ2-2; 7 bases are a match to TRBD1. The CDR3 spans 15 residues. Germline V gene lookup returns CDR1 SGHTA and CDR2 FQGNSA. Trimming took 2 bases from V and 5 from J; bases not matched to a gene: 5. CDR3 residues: CASSLLVRGTGELFF. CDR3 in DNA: TGTGCCAGCAGCTTACTCGTCAGGGGGACCGGGGAGCTGTTTTTT.

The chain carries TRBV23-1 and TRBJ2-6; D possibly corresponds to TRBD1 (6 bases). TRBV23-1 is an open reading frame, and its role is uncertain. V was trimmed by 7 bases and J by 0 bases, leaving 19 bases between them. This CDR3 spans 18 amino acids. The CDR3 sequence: CASTRRQDKISGANVLTF. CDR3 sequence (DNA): TGCGCCAGCACGAGGAGACAGGACAAAATCTCTGGGGCCAACGTCCTGACTTTC.

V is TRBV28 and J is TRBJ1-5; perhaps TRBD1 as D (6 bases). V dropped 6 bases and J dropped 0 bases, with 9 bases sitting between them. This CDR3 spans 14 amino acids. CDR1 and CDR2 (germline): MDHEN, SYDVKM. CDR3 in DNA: TGTGCCAGCAGCCGGGACAATAGCAATCAGCCCCAGCATTTT. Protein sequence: CASSRDNSNQPQHF.

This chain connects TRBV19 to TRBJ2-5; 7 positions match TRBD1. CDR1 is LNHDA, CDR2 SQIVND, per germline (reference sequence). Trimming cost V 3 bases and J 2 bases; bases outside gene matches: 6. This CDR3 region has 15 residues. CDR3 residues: CASSMLGGWQETQYF. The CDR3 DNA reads TGTGCCAGTAGTATGCTAGGGGGCTGGCAAGAGACCCAGTACTTC.

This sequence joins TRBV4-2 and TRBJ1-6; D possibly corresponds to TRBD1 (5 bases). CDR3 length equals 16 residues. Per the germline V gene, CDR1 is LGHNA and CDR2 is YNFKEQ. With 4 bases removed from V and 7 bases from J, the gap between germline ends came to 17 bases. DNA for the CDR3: TGTGCCAGCAGCCCGGAGGGGACGGTCTCCAATTCACCCCTCCACTTT. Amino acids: CASSPEGTVSNSPLHF.

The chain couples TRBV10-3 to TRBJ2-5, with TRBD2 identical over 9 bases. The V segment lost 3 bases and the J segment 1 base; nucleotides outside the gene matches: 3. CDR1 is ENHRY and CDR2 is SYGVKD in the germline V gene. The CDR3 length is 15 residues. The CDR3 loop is CAISDPSGAQETQYF. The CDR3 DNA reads TGTGCCATCAGTGATCCTAGCGGGGCCCAAGAGACCCAGTACTTC.

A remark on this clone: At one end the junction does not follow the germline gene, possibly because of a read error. The CDR3 loop reads CASSKTGGSNEQYF. In DNA form, the CDR3 reads TGTGCCAGCAGCAAGACAGGGGGCTCCAACGAGCAGTACTTC. J is TRBJ2-7 and V is TRBV11-3, with 10 bases matching TRBD1. The CDR3 is 14 amino acids. Germline V gene data show CDR1 as SGHNT and CDR2 as YENEEA.

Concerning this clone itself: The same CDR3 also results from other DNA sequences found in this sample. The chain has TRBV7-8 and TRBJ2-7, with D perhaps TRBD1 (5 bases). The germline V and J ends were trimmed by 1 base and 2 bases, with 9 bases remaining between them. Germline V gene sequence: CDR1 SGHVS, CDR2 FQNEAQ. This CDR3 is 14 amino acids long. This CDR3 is CASSLGQGAYEQYF. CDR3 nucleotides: TGTGCCAGCAGCTTAGGTCAGGGTGCCTACGAGCAGTACTTC. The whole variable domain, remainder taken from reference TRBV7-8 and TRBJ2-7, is GAGVSQSPRYKVAKRGQDVALRCDPISGHVSLFWYQQALGQGPEFLTYFQNEAQLDKSGLPSDRFFAERPEGSVSTLKIQRTQQEDSAVYLCASSLGQGAYEQYFGPGTRLTVT.

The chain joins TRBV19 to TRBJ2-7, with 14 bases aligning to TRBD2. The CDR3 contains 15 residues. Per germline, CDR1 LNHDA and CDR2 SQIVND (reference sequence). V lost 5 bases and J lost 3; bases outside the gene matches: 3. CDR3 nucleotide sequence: TGTGCCAGTAGTCCAGGACTAGCGGGAGGCTACGAGCAGTACTTC. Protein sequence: CASSPGLAGGYEQYF.

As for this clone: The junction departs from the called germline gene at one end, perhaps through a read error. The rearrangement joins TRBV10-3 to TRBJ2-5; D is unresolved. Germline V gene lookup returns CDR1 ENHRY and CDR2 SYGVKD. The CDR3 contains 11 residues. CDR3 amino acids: CAISDHETQYF. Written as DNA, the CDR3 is TGTGCCATCAGTGACCATGAGACCCAGTACTTC.

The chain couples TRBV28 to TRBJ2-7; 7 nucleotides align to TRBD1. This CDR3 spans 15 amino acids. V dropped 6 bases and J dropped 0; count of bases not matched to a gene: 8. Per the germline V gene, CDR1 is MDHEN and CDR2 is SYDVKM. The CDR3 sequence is CASSPTGTASYEQYF. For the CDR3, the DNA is TGTGCCAGCAGCCCCACCGGGACAGCCTCCTACGAGCAGTACTTC. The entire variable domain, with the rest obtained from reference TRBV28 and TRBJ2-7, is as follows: DVKVTQSSRYLVKRTGEKVFLECVQDMDHENMFWYRQDPGLGLRLIYFSYDVKMKEKGDIPEGYSVSREKKERFSLILESASTNQTSMYLCASSPTGTASYEQYFGPGTRLTVT.

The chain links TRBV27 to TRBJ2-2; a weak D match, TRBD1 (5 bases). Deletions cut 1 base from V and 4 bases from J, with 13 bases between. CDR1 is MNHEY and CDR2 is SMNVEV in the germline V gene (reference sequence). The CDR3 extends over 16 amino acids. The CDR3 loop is CASSLLAGFGTGELFF. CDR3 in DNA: TGTGCCAGCAGTTTATTAGCAGGGTTCGGCACCGGGGAGCTGTTTTTT.